This T cell receptor (beta chain) was found in a study of response to subunit inactivated influenza vaccine (dated by TCRdb to 2016 to 2019). Notes on the research overall: Deep quantitative profiling of the T cell receptor repertoire was used in the study to follow responses to a trivalent subunit inactivated influenza vaccine. Beyond this particular receptor, the publication reports: It was suggested by the authors that each seasonal influenza vaccination may recruit only a limited number of new T cells.

Relative to germline, V is missing 2 bases and J is missing 0 bases, with 3 bases of the junction outside any gene match. CDR1 and CDR2 were assigned from the germline V gene (reference sequence) as DFQATT and SNEGSKA. The CDR3 runs 15 residues from the cysteine to the phenylalanine. The DNA shown is the 45-base CDR3, in frame from base 1. To prepare the library, RT-PCR was applied. TCRdb shows the sequencer as Illumina HiSeq 2500. Starting from the raw public reads, TCRdb applied fastp trimming at Q25, assembled clones with MiXCR and retained in-frame beta chains. For every CDR3 protein sequence, its rows merge into one entry that carries the most common genes and DNA. The sample includes fewer than 750,000 distinct CDR3 sequences, with approximately 14% observed a single time. Jointly, the top ten make up more than 9.5% of the sample. This clonotype came up a few times. No antigen is known for it. The input lacks base qualities; no much larger clone sits a single base away.

The receptor's source is a man aged 50-59 years who received an inactivated influenza vaccine. Donor details come from another sample of the same person, matched by shared clones. The chain is made from TRBV20-1 and TRBJ2-7, with 11 bases aligning to TRBD2. The sample here was PBMCs from blood, taken about 11 days after vaccination. This receptor has the CDR3 CSARLAGGLSYEQYF. The DNA sequence follows: TGCAGTGCTAGACTAGCGGGGGGACTCTCCTACGAGCAGTACTTC.